Listed below are T cell receptor beta chains from one sample, sequenced in a study of cytomegalovirus exposure and HLA in healthy donors. The table came from immunoSEQ multiplex PCR; TCRdb's copy has only in-frame clones and leaves some out. Of over 100,000 clones listed, roughly 79% were seen once; the top ten hold around 6.1%. The sample taken for sequencing was PBMCs. The receptor set was obtained from a man aged 60 to 75 in good health and CMV-seropositive. The CDR3 runs from the conserved cysteine through the conserved F or W. D genes are given only for firm matches. Expanded clones are given a class, and other clones once, few, many or no size at all.

v_gene	j_gene	abundance	d_gene	CDR3aa	CDR3nt
TRBV18	TRBJ2-2	once	TRBD1	CASSPRDRGHTGELFF	TGTGCCAGCTCACCACGGGACAGGGGGCACACCGGGGAGCTGTTTTTT
TRBV25-1	TRBJ2-7	NA	NA	CASSDTRGQIYEQYF	TGTGCCAGCAGTGACACGCGTGGACAAATCTACGAGCAGTACTTC
TRBV6-5	TRBJ1-2	few	NA	CASSRQDGYTF	TGTGCCAGCAGTAGACAGGACGGCTACACCTTC
TRBV9	TRBJ1-2	NA	NA	CASSNNYGYTF	TGTGCCAGCAGTAATAACTATGGCTACACCTTC
TRBV19	TRBJ1-5	NA	NA	CASMAETYSNQPQHF	TGTGCCAGTATGGCGGAAACTTATAGCAATCAGCCCCAGCATTTT
TRBV4-2	TRBJ2-1	NA	NA	CASSQNMLRDNEQFF	TGTGCCAGCAGCCAGAACATGCTCAGGGACAATGAGCAGTTCTTC
TRBV5-4	TRBJ1-4	NA	NA	CASSFAQNIATNEKLFF	TGTGCCAGCAGCTTTGCACAGAATATTGCAACTAATGAAAAACTGTTTTTT
TRBV19	TRBJ2-3	NA	TRBD2	CASREAGGYTDTQYF	TGTGCCAGTAGAGAAGCGGGGGGTTACACAGATACGCAGTATTTT
TRBV2	TRBJ2-6	NA	TRBD2	CASRPGIAGGSGANVLTF	TGTGCCAGCAGGCCGGGGATAGCGGGGGGGTCTGGGGCCAACGTCCTGACTTTC
TRBV6-1	TRBJ1-5	NA	NA	CASSELGGRQGNQPQHF	TGTGCCAGCAGTGAGCTGGGGGGGAGGCAGGGCAATCAGCCCCAGCATTTT
TRBV6-4	TRBJ2-5	NA	TRBD2	CASRDLQRGGETQYF	TGTGCCAGCCGAGACCTTCAGCGGGGGGGCGAGACCCAGTACTTC
TRBV6-1	TRBJ2-3	NA	NA	CASSIQGQSTDTQYF	TGTGCCAGCAGTATACAGGGCCAGTCCACAGATACGCAGTATTTT
TRBV10-3	TRBJ2-7	NA	TRBD1	CASVPGTGMGASYEQYF	TGTGCCAGCGTACCCGGGACAGGGATGGGTGCGTCCTACGAGCAGTACTTC
TRBV28	TRBJ2-7	NA	NA	CASSPELDEQYF	TGTGCCAGCTCCCCCGAGTTGGACGAGCAGTACTTC
TRBV6-5	TRBJ1-5	NA	NA	CASSYSNRNQPQHF	TGTGCCAGCAGTTACTCGAACAGAAATCAGCCCCAGCATTTT
TRBV19	TRBJ2-7	NA	TRBD1	CASCPGTGGYEQYF	TGTGCCAGTTGTCCGGGGACAGGGGGCTACGAGCAGTACTTC
TRBV5-1	TRBJ2-5	once	TRBD1	CASSLSSGTAQETQYF	TGCGCCAGCAGCTTAAGCTCGGGGACAGCTCAAGAGACCCAGTACTTC
TRBV7-2	TRBJ2-3	NA	NA	CASSFSRGADTQYF	TGTGCCAGCAGCTTTAGCAGGGGGGCAGATACGCAGTATTTT
TRBV5-1	TRBJ2-5	NA	TRBD1	CASSFDRAGETQYF	TGCGCCAGCAGTTTTGACAGGGCGGGAGAGACCCAGTACTTC
TRBV29-1	TRBJ2-3	once	NA	CSVRTRGSTDTQYF	TGCAGCGTTCGGACCAGGGGAAGCACAGATACGCAGTATTTT
TRBV29-1	TRBJ1-5	few	NA	CSVVAQGSNQPQHF	TGCAGCGTTGTGGCCCAGGGTAGCAATCAGCCCCAGCATTTT
TRBV6-1	TRBJ2-5	NA	NA	CASSETGWFQETQYF	TGTGCCAGCAGTGAAACAGGTTGGTTCCAAGAGACCCAGTACTTC
TRBV6-6	TRBJ2-2	once	TRBD1	CASSTDRDDGELFF	TGTGCCAGCAGTACCGACAGGGACGACGGGGAGCTGTTTTTT
TRBV6-5	TRBJ1-6	NA	TRBD1	CASSLGQGNSPLHF	TGTGCCAGCAGCCTCGGACAGGGCAATTCACCCCTCCACTTT
TRBV6-5	TRBJ2-7	NA	NA	CASSYSQEQYF	TGTGCCAGCAGTTACTCCCAAGAGCAGTACTTC
TRBV9	TRBJ1-1	NA	NA	CASSVATQGLMNTEAFF	TGTGCCAGCAGCGTAGCTACGCAGGGTCTCATGAACACTGAAGCTTTCTTT
TRBV5-1	TRBJ2-7	once	TRBD1	CASKARTGGAYEQYF	TGCGCCAGCAAGGCGAGGACAGGGGGCGCCTACGAGCAGTACTTC
TRBV6-5	TRBJ1-1	once	NA	CASSSTFSGAGTEAFF	TGTGCCAGCAGTTCCACCTTTTCAGGGGCGGGCACTGAAGCTTTCTTT
TRBV18	TRBJ1-1	once	NA	CASSGEDGNTEAFF	TGTGCCAGCTCAGGGGAGGACGGGAACACTGAAGCTTTCTTT
TRBV19	TRBJ1-1	NA	NA	CASSAPGGELNTEAFF	TGTGCCAGTAGTGCCCCCGGGGGGGAACTGAACACTGAAGCTTTCTTT
TRBV11-3	TRBJ1-1	NA	NA	CASSLNGGNTEAFF	TGTGCCAGCAGCTTAAATGGAGGGAACACTGAAGCTTTCTTT
TRBV12-2	TRBJ2-7	NA	NA	CASRSSGQGISQSYEQYF	TGTGCAAGTCGCTCATCTGGACAGGGAATCTCCCAATCCTACGAGCAGTACTTC
TRBV5-1	TRBJ2-3	NA	TRBD2	CASSPGLAGGPRFSTDTQYF	TGCGCCAGCAGCCCGGGACTAGCGGGGGGGCCTCGGTTCAGCACAGATACGCAGTATTTT
TRBV2	TRBJ2-2	NA	TRBD1	CASRDRGFDGELFF	TGTGCCAGCAGGGACAGGGGATTTGACGGGGAGCTGTTTTTT
TRBV5-6	TRBJ2-5	NA	TRBD2	CASSLPGTSAKTQYF	TGTGCCAGCAGCTTACCCGGGACTAGCGCCAAGACCCAGTACTTC
TRBV19	TRBJ2-5	NA	TRBD2	CASSIPASGTSGAYGETQYF	TGTGCCAGTAGTATCCCGGCCTCCGGGACTAGCGGGGCTTACGGGGAGACCCAGTACTTC
TRBV4-2	TRBJ2-7	once	NA	CASSLDKTQYEQYF	TGTGCCAGCAGCCTGGACAAAACCCAATACGAGCAGTACTTC
TRBV6-5	TRBJ2-7	NA	TRBD1	CASSPSGQGAYEQYF	TGTGCCAGCAGTCCCTCGGGACAGGGCGCCTACGAGCAGTACTTC
TRBV18	TRBJ1-6	NA	TRBD1	CASSPPGQGATPLHF	TGTGCCAGCTCACCACCGGGACAGGGGGCAACACCCCTCCACTTT
TRBV19	TRBJ2-2	NA	TRBD2	CASSATSGGPNTGELFF	TGTGCCAGTAGTGCGACTAGCGGGGGGCCTAACACCGGGGAGCTGTTTTTT
TRBV4-3	TRBJ1-5	medium-sized	NA	CASSQVTSVEEEQPQHF	TGCGCCAGCAGCCAAGTTACATCAGTGGAGGAGGAACAGCCCCAGCATTTT
TRBV18	TRBJ2-7	NA	NA	CASSPQSTYEQYF	TGTGCCAGCTCACCGCAAAGTACCTACGAGCAGTACTTC
TRBV7-6	TRBJ1-6	NA	NA	CASSLVPDEVRALHF	TGTGCCAGCAGCTTAGTGCCGGACGAGGTGAGGGCCCTCCACTTT
TRBV29-1	TRBJ2-7	NA	TRBD1	CSVVFPYADRGHEQYF	TGCAGCGTTGTATTCCCCTACGCGGACAGGGGCCACGAGCAGTACTTC
TRBV10-3	TRBJ2-5	NA	NA	CAISGGPDAQETQYF	TGTGCCATCAGTGGGGGGCCAGATGCCCAAGAGACCCAGTACTTC
TRBV6-4	TRBJ2-2	NA	NA	CASSTTTNTGELFF	TGTGCCAGCAGTACCACTACGAACACCGGGGAGCTGTTTTTT
TRBV6-1	TRBJ2-1	NA	NA	CASLFSGAYNEQFF	TGTGCCAGCCTATTTAGCGGTGCCTACAATGAGCAGTTCTTC
TRBV19	TRBJ1-5	NA	TRBD1	CASGMDRGLYSNQPQHF	TGTGCCAGTGGCATGGACAGGGGCCTTTATAGCAATCAGCCCCAGCATTTT
TRBV6-5	TRBJ2-1	NA	NA	CASSPPTRNEQFF	TGTGCCAGCAGCCCTCCGACAAGGAATGAGCAGTTCTTC
TRBV7-8	TRBJ2-3	NA	NA	CASSLVLPTDTQYF	TGTGCCAGCAGCTTAGTTCTCCCCACAGATACGCAGTATTTT
TRBV6-1	TRBJ1-5	NA	NA	CASSEARGVDQPQHF	TGTGCCAGCAGTGAAGCTCGGGGGGTCGATCAGCCCCAGCATTTT
TRBV28	TRBJ2-2	NA	TRBD2	CASSFPGLAGGSTGELFF	TGTGCCAGCAGTTTCCCCGGACTAGCGGGGGGCAGCACCGGGGAGCTGTTTTTT
TRBV7-2	TRBJ2-3	NA	TRBD2	CASSLGETSGTDTQYF	TGTGCCAGCAGCTTAGGGGAGACTAGCGGCACAGATACGCAGTATTTT
TRBV9	TRBJ2-1	NA	TRBD2	CASSGTSGGGMNEQFF	TGTGCCAGCAGCGGGACTAGCGGGGGGGGAATGAATGAGCAGTTCTTC
TRBV7-2	TRBJ2-2	NA	NA	CASSHDQTGELFF	TGTGCCAGCAGCCACGATCAGACCGGGGAGCTGTTTTTT
TRBV7-6	TRBJ1-2	NA	NA	CASSFGGGGYTF	TGTGCCAGCAGCTTCGGGGGTGGCGGCTACACCTTC
TRBV7-9	TRBJ2-1	once	NA	CASSLVTGGAYNEQFF	TGTGCCAGCAGCTTAGTAACAGGGGGGGCGTACAATGAGCAGTTCTTC
TRBV4-2	TRBJ2-1	NA	NA	CASSQDQVQAFF	TGTGCCAGCAGCCAAGATCAGGTACAGGCGTTCTTC
TRBV7-9	TRBJ2-1	NA	NA	CASSLGRLGGGAYNEQFF	TGTGCCAGCAGCTTAGGGCGGCTCGGAGGGGGGGCCTACAATGAGCAGTTCTTC